A single sample gave rise to the 18 T cell receptor beta chains below, sequenced in a study of blood T cells in healthy people across ages. Sample-barcoded 5' priming and a J-beta primer mix drove a second PCR of 7 to 11 cycles. A single record per CDR3 protein comes from TCRdb applying MiXCR to the 5' RACE reads. The table includes over 600,000 distinct CDR3 sequences, just over 55% detected once. The sequenced material came from blood. Receptors were obtained from a man aged 40-50 years in good health.

The rearrangement joins TRBV5-4 to TRBJ2-5; weak D call: TRBD2 (5 bases). The CDR3 runs 14 residues. Trimming left V 4 bases short and J 3 bases short, with 13 bases between. Germline lookup yields CDR1 SGHNT and CDR2 YYREEE (reference sequence). For the CDR3, the DNA is TGTGCCAGCAGCCACCGACACGGGGAAGAGACCCAGTACTTC. It specifies CASSHRHGEETQYF.

The gene calls are TRBV20-1 and TRBJ2-1; D is perhaps TRBD1 (6 bases). The V end was cut by 0 bases, the J end by 6 bases, with 9 bases between. CDR1 is DFQATT and CDR2 is SNEGSKA in the germline V gene (reference sequence). The CDR3 length is 13 residues. The CDR3 spells CSARDTQGNEQFF. The DNA of the CDR3 is TGCAGTGCTAGAGATACACAGGGCAATGAGCAGTTCTTC.

This clonotype came up once. A read error may be the cause here, since a much bigger clone is one base away. V gene TRBV29-1 combines with J gene TRBJ2-5; D gene unclear. The J call may be in error: the DNA end matches TRBJ2-7 better. The V gene's germline CDR1 is SQVTM and CDR2 ANQGSEA. The CDR3 loop spans 12 amino acids. CDR3 sequence (DNA): TGCAGCGTTGAGAGTGATTTCCACGAGCAGTACTTC. The encoded protein is CSVESDFHEQYF.

This clonotype showed up just a few times. The J gene is TRBJ2-7, the V gene TRBV5-1; TRBD1 aligns across 8 bases. Germline V gene sequence: CDR1 SGHRS, CDR2 YFSETQ. The CDR3 has 14 amino acids. J lost 2 bases, V lost 5 bases, and 6 bases had no gene match. CDR3 amino acids: CASRRPGQAYEQYF. In DNA form, the CDR3 reads TGCGCCAGCAGGAGACCGGGACAGGCCTACGAGCAGTACTTC.

V usage is TRBV7-9 and J usage is TRBJ2-7; D ambiguous. Trimming left V 5 bases short and J 1 base short, with 12 bases between. Germline values: CDR1 SEHNR, CDR2 FQNEAQ (reference sequence). The CDR3 is made up of 14 amino acids. CDR3: CASSLLEMSYEQYF. The CDR3 nucleotides read TGTGCCAGCAGCCTACTCGAGATGTCCTACGAGCAGTACTTC.

The table lists this clonotype with many counts. V is TRBV20-1 and J is TRBJ1-4; no firm D call. Germline-derived CDR1 and CDR2 are DFQATT and SNEGSKA (reference sequence). Trimming removed 5 bases at V and 3 bases at J, with 13 bases between. This CDR3 region has 14 residues. The CDR3 region is CSAAQGLPNEKLFF. The CDR3 nucleotides read TGCAGTGCTGCACAAGGGCTCCCTAATGAAAAACTGTTTTTT.

V gene TRBV9 combines with J gene TRBJ1-2; D is perhaps TRBD1 (6 bases). V dropped 3 bases and J dropped 6 bases, with 15 bases sitting between them. The CDR3 runs to 14 residues. Germline V lookup: CDR1 SGDLS, CDR2 YYNGEE. CDR3 amino acids: CASSAHRAPDGYTF. The CDR3 region has the DNA TGTGCCAGCAGCGCCCACAGGGCCCCCGATGGCTACACCTTC.

J is TRBJ2-1 and V is TRBV7-3, with 11 bases identical to TRBD2. The V segment lost 5 bases and the J segment 5 bases; nucleotides outside the gene matches: 14. Germline V gene sequence: CDR1 SGHTA, CDR2 FQGTGA. This CDR3 has 18 amino acids. In DNA form, the CDR3 reads TGTGCCAGCAGCCAAGGGGGGGCGTCTAGCGGGAGGAACAATGAGCAGTTCTTC. Residues: CASSQGGASSGRNNEQFF. Supplemented by reference TRBV7-3 and TRBJ2-1, the full variable domain reads GAGVSQTPSNKVTEKGKYVELRCDPISGHTALYWYRQSLGQGPEFLIYFQGTGAADDSGLPNDRFFAVRPEGSVSTLKIQRTERGDSAVYLCASSQGGASSGRNNEQFFGPGTRLTVL.

The chain combines TRBV7-3 with TRBJ2-1, with TRBD2 matching over 10 bases. Germline CDR1 SGHTA, CDR2 FQGTGA. V gave up 5 bases and J gave up 5 bases; unmatched junction bases: 9. This CDR3 region has 16 residues. The CDR3 here is CASSPPTSGYNNEQFF. The CDR3 DNA reads as TGTGCCAGCAGCCCACCGACTAGCGGGTATAACAATGAGCAGTTCTTC.

This clonotype has more than one count but fewer than ten. This chain connects TRBV5-1 to TRBJ2-5; 9 nucleotides align to TRBD1. CDR3 length equals 15 residues. Germline V lookup: CDR1 SGHRS, CDR2 YFSETQ. V lost 0 bases, J lost 6 bases, and 6 bases stayed unmatched. CDR3 nucleotide sequence: TGCGCCAGCAGCTTGGATCCGGACAGGGGACAGACCCAGTACTTC. Translated: CASSLDPDRGQTQYF.

In this sample, this clonotype turned up once. V gene TRBV7-8 combines with J gene TRBJ2-3, with D possibly matching TRBD2 (6 bases). The CDR3 spans 17 residues. CDR1 SGHVS and CDR2 FQNEAQ come from the germline V gene. V was clipped by 5 bases and J by 8 bases, with 26 bases between them. The CDR3 loop reads CASSPRDRGINKGTQYF. The CDR3 DNA follows: TGTGCCAGCAGCCCTAGAGACCGCGGGATAAATAAGGGTACGCAGTATTTT.

This clonotype has a handful of counts. The CDR3 loop reads CSGRDARDEQFF. The CDR3 DNA sequence: TGCAGCGGACGGGACGCCCGGGATGAGCAGTTCTTC. The chain recombines TRBV29-1 with TRBJ2-1; D may correspond to TRBD1 or TRBD2 (5 bases each). Trimming left V 7 bases short and J 8 bases short, with 15 bases between. Per the germline V gene, CDR1 is SQVTM and CDR2 is ANQGSEA. The length of the CDR3 is 12 residues.

The V and J genes are TRBV28 and TRBJ2-3; 9 positions agree with TRBD1. CDR3 size: 15 residues. V trimming: 4 bases; J trimming: 4 bases; junction bases outside the gene matches: 6. Per germline, CDR1 MDHEN and CDR2 SYDVKM. The DNA of the CDR3 is TGTGCCAGCAGTTCCAGCGGGACAGGGCCAGATACGCAGTATTTT. It encodes CASSSSGTGPDTQYF.

This clonotype was counted between two and nine times. This rearrangement joins TRBV20-1 to TRBJ2-5, with unresolved D. The CDR3 is 13 amino acids. Trimming left V 3 bases short and J 5 bases short, with 13 bases between. Germline CDR1 is DFQATT and CDR2 is SNEGSKA (reference sequence). CDR3 nucleotides: TGCAGTGCTAGTTTCCGGGTCGCGGAGACCCAGTACTTC. It is translated as CSASFRVAETQYF.

The count of this clonotype is one. DNA for the CDR3: TGTGCCAGCAGCCTCAACCTCCCGGGGTCTAGCGGGAGCGGGGAGCTGTTTTTT. The encoded protein is CASSLNLPGSSGSGELFF. The chain joins TRBV9 to TRBJ2-2; 10 bases are a match to TRBD2. CDR1 is SGDLS, CDR2 YYNGEE, per germline. V gave up 4 bases and J gave up 7 bases; unmatched junction bases: 16. This CDR3 has 18 amino acids. The variable domain in full, completed from reference TRBV9 and TRBJ2-2, reads DSGVTQTPKHLITATGQRVTLRCSPRSGDLSVYWYQQSLDQGLQFLIQYYNGEERAKGNILERFSAQQFPDLHSELNLSSLELGDSALYFCASSLNLPGSSGSGELFFGEGSRLTVL.

J is TRBJ1-2 and V is TRBV28, with TRBD1 identical over 10 bases. V lost 4 bases, J lost 0 bases, and 14 bases stayed unmatched. The CDR3 totals 19 residues. Germline CDR1 MDHEN, CDR2 SYDVKM. The CDR3 loop is CASSSIWTGGGTSNYGYTF. CDR3 nucleotide sequence: TGTGCCAGCAGTTCAATCTGGACAGGGGGAGGGACTTCTAACTATGGCTACACCTTC.

This chain uses TRBV24-1 with TRBJ2-7; 9 bases match TRBD1. After removal of 5 bases from V and 2 bases from J, the junction contained 6 bases not matched to a gene. This CDR3 region has 15 residues. The V gene's germline CDR1 is KGHDR and CDR2 SFDVKD. The CDR3 DNA is TGTGCCACCAGTGGTCGCGGGACAGGGCCCTACGAGCAGTACTTC. Protein sequence: CATSGRGTGPYEQYF.

The chain combines TRBV15 with TRBJ2-5; TRBD1 aligns across 7 bases. The CDR3 is 16 residues long. V gave up 1 base and J gave up 2 bases; unmatched junction bases: 7. Germline V gene lookup returns CDR1 LNHNV and CDR2 YYDKDF (reference sequence). CDR3 DNA sequence: TGTGCCACCAGCAGAGGACAACAGGGGACACAAGAGACCCAGTACTTC. Translating gives CATSRGQQGTQETQYF.